These 12 T cell receptor beta chains were sequenced from one sample in a study of T cell responses to AZD1222 COVID-19 vaccine (dated by TCRdb to about 2021). Receptor libraries were prepared by the immunoSEQ multiplex PCR assay. What TCRdb holds here is the immuneACCESS table cut down to in-frame rearrangements. Part of the clones is not present; checked against another copy, under half of the missing clones reflect an unresolved V gene, and the others are unexplained. This sample is represented by about 140,000 clones; about 91% of them were singletons. The leading ten clones occupy about 9.4% of the sample. The intended sense of this specimen's time point label: about 28 days (+/-7) after the second vaccine dose. Sample: peripheral blood, taken 28 days after the second AZD1222 dose. These TCRs come from an adult who received the AZD1222 COVID-19 vaccine.

V gene TRBV28 combines with J gene TRBJ2-3; unclear D gene. The CDR3 has 12 residues. Trimming stripped 6 bases from V and 2 bases from J, with 6 bases between. Germline lookup yields CDR1 MDHEN and CDR2 SYDVKM. The CDR3 sequence: CASSQITDTQYF. Here the CDR3 DNA reads TGTGCCAGCAGCCAGATCACAGATACGCAGTATTTT.

V usage is TRBV29-1 and J usage is TRBJ1-1; unclear D gene. The CDR3 totals 9 residues. Trimming cost V 7 bases and J 4 bases, with 4 bases left between them. The V gene's germline CDR1 is SQVTM and CDR2 ANQGSEA. The CDR3 loop is CSGGTEAFF. The CDR3 nucleotides read TGCAGCGGAGGCACTGAAGCTTTCTTT.

The V and J genes are TRBV19 and TRBJ1-5, with 8 bases that match TRBD1. V shed 1 base and J 7 bases; nucleotides not matched to a gene: 6. Germline V lookup: CDR1 LNHDA, CDR2 SQIVND (reference sequence). The CDR3 is 15 amino acids. The CDR3 DNA sequence: TGTGCCAGTAGTATAGTGAGGACAGGGCTACAGCCCCAGCATTTT. Its translation is CASSIVRTGLQPQHF.

This chain links TRBV27 with TRBJ1-2, with TRBD1 matching 7 bases. This CDR3 is built from 17 residues. J was trimmed by 2 bases and V by 5 bases; bases with no gene match: 14. Looked up from germline, CDR1 is MNHEY and CDR2 is SMNVEV (reference sequence). The CDR3 nucleotides read TGTGCCAGCAGTACGCTGACAGGGAACCGATTCAACTATGGCTACACCTTC. Protein sequence: CASSTLTGNRFNYGYTF.

This clone was counted a single time. The chain recombines TRBV19 with TRBJ2-1; D perhaps matches TRBD2 (6 bases). This CDR3 region has 16 residues. V was pared by 3 bases and J by 1 base, with 13 bases between. The V gene's germline CDR1 is LNHDA and CDR2 SQIVND (reference sequence). The CDR3 spells CASSINSAGSYNEQFF. The CDR3, as DNA: TGTGCCAGTAGTATTAATTCCGCGGGGTCCTACAATGAGCAGTTCTTC.

CDR3 loop: CASSFGLGRLFF. The CDR3 DNA follows: TGTGCCAGCAGTTTTGGTCTTGGGAGACTGTTTTTT. The chain carries TRBV12-3 or TRBV12-4 and TRBJ1-4; D is unclear. This CDR3 contains 12 residues. The V gene lost 3 bases and the J gene lost 13 bases, with 12 bases spanning the gap.

The chain recombines TRBV7-2 with TRBJ2-5; 10 bases are shared with TRBD2. After removal of 3 bases from V and 5 bases from J, the junction contained 6 bases not matched to a gene. The CDR3 is 15 residues long. Germline values: CDR1 SGHTA, CDR2 FQGNSA. The DNA of the CDR3 is TGTGCCAGCAGCTTTACCGGGACTAGCGCGGAGACCCAGTACTTC. Its translation: CASSFTGTSAETQYF.

The V and J genes are TRBV6-5 and TRBJ2-5; 11 nucleotides agree with TRBD2. V dropped 6 bases and J dropped 5; count of bases not matched to a gene: 8. The CDR3 extends over 15 amino acids. Germline V gene data show CDR1 as MNHEY and CDR2 as SVGAGI. The CDR3 coding sequence is TGTGCCAGCAGAGACGTAGCGGGAGGGCGCGAGACCCAGTACTTC. Translation gives CASRDVAGGRETQYF.

The chain carries TRBV9 and TRBJ1-1; 8 nucleotides match TRBD1. V shed 3 bases, J shed 2 bases, and the junction held 9 bases outside the gene matches. The CDR3 has 16 residues. CDR1 and CDR2 from the germline V gene are SGDLS and YYNGEE. The DNA of the CDR3 is TGTGCCAGCAGCGCCCCGACAGGGGATAAAAACACTGAAGCTTTCTTT. Translating gives CASSAPTGDKNTEAFF.

The chain is built from TRBV7-9 and TRBJ2-2, with D possibly being TRBD1 or TRBD2 (5 bases each). The CDR3 totals 15 residues. With 7 bases removed from V and 1 base from J, the gap between germline ends came to 13 bases. Germline CDR1 is SEHNR and CDR2 is FQNEAQ (reference sequence). This CDR3 reads CASTWGGGNTGELFF. CDR3 sequence (DNA): TGTGCCAGCACCTGGGGCGGAGGGAACACCGGGGAGCTGTTTTTT.

The chain joins TRBV7-3 to TRBJ1-1, with D unresolved. This CDR3 is 15 amino acids long. The V end lost 5 bases, the J end lost 0 bases, and 13 bases lay between the germline ends. Germline-derived CDR1 and CDR2 are SGHTA and FQGTGA. CDR3 DNA sequence: TGTGCCAGCAGCGCAACGGGAGATCTGAACACTGAAGCTTTCTTT. Translating it yields CASSATGDLNTEAFF.

The chain uses TRBV27 and TRBJ1-2; maybe TRBD1 (6 bases). CDR1 and CDR2 (germline): MNHEY, SMNVEV (reference sequence). Trimming cost V 6 bases and J 8 bases, with 13 bases left between them. The CDR3 is 12 residues long. CDR3 DNA: TGTGCCAGCAGGGAACAGGGTCTCGGCTACACCTTC. Amino acid sequence: CASREQGLGYTF.